The following is a T cell receptor beta chain sequence with its context. Antigen unknown. The PCR was carried out with 60 Vbeta primers and 13 Jbeta primers. This table comes from immunoSEQ multiplex PCR, and its TCRdb copy is limited to in-frame clones, with some not included. The sample has approximately 170,000 clones, roughly four fifths seen once. The data derive from a study of cytomegalovirus exposure and HLA in healthy donors. Whole-study findings and limits: Sequencing artifact likely explains a cluster of highly shared sequence variants. Researchers counted 150 to 200 TCR beta chains as cytomegalovirus-associated. Trimming of TCR beta V- and J-genes showed a link, identified in a later analysis, to a missense DCLRE1C variant. Upon later analysis, TCR association rates were observed to vary by HLA locus, being highest for DRB1 and lowest for HLA-C.

With V trimmed by 4 bases and J by 1 base, 8 bases remained unmatched. The length of the CDR3 is 17 residues. Germline CDR1 and CDR2: MGHRA and YSYEKL. Sample: PBMCs. The chain uses TRBV4-1 and TRBJ2-1, with 9 positions matching TRBD2. This clonotype was sampled from a female donor in good health and CMV-seronegative. The CDR3 region has the DNA TGCGCCAGCAGCCGAACCCTAGCGGGACGGTCCTACAATGAGCAGTTCTTC. Translating it yields CASSRTLAGRSYNEQFF.